Listed here is a single T cell receptor (beta chain). In germline, CDR1 is MGHDK, CDR2 SYGVNS. This CDR3 region has 14 residues. V lost 5 bases to trimming and J lost 4 bases; unmatched junction nucleotides: 5. This specimen comes from a study of control samples from healthy donors and cancer patients. TCRdb keeps only in-frame clones here, not all; method: immunoSEQ multiplex PCR. The table shows about 250,000 clones, with around 79% occurring only once. The receptor was isolated from a woman aged 55-69 years with lung cancer. V is TRBV25-1 and J is TRBJ1-2; 9 bases match TRBD1. Sequenced material: PBMCs. The chain's CDR3 is CASSPRDRAYGYTF. In DNA, the CDR3 is TGTGCCAGCAGTCCCCGGGACAGGGCCTATGGCTACACCTTC.